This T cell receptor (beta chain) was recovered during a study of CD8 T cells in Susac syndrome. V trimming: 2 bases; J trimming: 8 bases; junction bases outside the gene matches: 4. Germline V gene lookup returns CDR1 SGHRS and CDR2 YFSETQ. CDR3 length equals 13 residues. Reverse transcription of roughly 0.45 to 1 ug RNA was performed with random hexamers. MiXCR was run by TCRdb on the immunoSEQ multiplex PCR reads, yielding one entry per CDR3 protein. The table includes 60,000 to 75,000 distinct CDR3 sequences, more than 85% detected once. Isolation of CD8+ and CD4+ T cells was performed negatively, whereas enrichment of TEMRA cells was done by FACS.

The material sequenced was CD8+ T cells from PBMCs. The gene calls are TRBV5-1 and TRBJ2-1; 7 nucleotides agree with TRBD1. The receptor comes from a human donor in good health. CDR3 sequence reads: CASSLTGVHEQFF. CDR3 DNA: TGCGCCAGCAGCTTAACAGGGGTCCATGAGCAGTTCTTC.